The T cell receptor beta chain under discussion was sequenced for a study of PD-L1 blockade in urothelial cancer. Looking at the study overall: The median number of T cells present in blood samples was about 130,000.

Urothelial carcinoma affected the patients, and it was locally advanced or metastatic. Each PCR reaction had synthetic TCR analog templates spiked into it. Some clones are missing from TCRdb's copy, which holds only in-frame ones; the method was immunoSEQ multiplex PCR. The repertoire holds 40,000 to 45,000 clones, with roughly 86% as singletons. Germline V gives CDR1 SGHRS, CDR2 YFSETQ. Trimming removed 4 bases at V and 6 bases at J, with 10 bases between. This CDR3 is 13 amino acids long. Sequenced material: PBMCs, taken around atezolizumab (anti-PD-L1) treatment. The rearrangement uses TRBV5-1 and TRBJ2-2; weak D call: TRBD1 (5 bases). This sequence originates from a man between 65 and 79 years old with urothelial cancer. The CDR3 is CASSGDSAGELFF. The CDR3 DNA follows: TGCGCCAGCAGCGGCGACAGCGCCGGGGAGCTGTTTTTT. Full variable domain (missing parts from reference TRBV5-1 and TRBJ2-2): KAGVTQTPRYLIKTRGQQVTLSCSPISGHRSVSWYQQTPGQGLQFLFEYFSETQRNKGNFPGRFSGRQFSNSRSEMNVSTLELGDSALYLCASSGDSAGELFFGEGSRLTVL.